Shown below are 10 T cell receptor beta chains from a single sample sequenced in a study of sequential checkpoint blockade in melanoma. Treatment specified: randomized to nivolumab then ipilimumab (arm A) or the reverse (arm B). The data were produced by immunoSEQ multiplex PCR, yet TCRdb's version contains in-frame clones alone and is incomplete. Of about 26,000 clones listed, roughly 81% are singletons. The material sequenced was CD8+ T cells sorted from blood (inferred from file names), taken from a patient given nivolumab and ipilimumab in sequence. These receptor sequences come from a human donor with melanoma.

CDR3 loop: CASSQDDRSPLLAGAETQYF. In nucleotides, the CDR3 is TGTGCCAGCAGCCAAGATGACCGATCCCCCCTCCTAGCGGGGGCGGAGACCCAGTACTTC. The gene calls are TRBV4-2 and TRBJ2-5; 10 nucleotides align to TRBD2. CDR3 length: 20 residues. Germline V gives CDR1 LGHNA, CDR2 YNFKEQ. Trimming took 0 bases from V and 5 from J; bases not matched to a gene: 18.

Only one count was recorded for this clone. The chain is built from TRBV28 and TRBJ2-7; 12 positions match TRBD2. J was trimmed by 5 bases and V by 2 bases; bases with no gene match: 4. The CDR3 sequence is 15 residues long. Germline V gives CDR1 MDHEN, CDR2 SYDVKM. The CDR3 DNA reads TGTGCCAGCAGTTTAATGGGACTAGCGGGCGACGAGCAGTACTTC. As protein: CASSLMGLAGDEQYF.

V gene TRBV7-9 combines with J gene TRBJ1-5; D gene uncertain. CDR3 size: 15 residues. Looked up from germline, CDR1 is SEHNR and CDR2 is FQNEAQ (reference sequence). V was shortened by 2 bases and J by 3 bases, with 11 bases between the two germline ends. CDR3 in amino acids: CASSLSHSFNQPQHF. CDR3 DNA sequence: TGTGCCAGCAGCTTATCACACAGCTTCAATCAGCCCCAGCATTTT.

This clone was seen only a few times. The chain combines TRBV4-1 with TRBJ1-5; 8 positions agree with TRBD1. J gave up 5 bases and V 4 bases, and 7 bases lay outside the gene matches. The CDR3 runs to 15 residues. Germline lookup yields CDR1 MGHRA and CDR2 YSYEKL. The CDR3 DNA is TGCGCCAGCAGCCGATCAGACAGGGGCGATCAGCCCCAGCATTTT. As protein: CASSRSDRGDQPQHF.

The CDR3 is CSAFGQGGTEAFF. The CDR3 DNA reads TGCAGCGCCTTTGGACAGGGCGGAACTGAAGCTTTCTTT. The chain links TRBV29-1 to TRBJ1-1, with 8 bases fitting TRBD1. V gave up 7 bases and J gave up 5 bases; unmatched junction bases: 9. From germline, CDR1 is SQVTM and CDR2 ANQGSEA. The CDR3 sequence is 13 residues long.

CDR3 DNA sequence: TGCGCCAGCAGCCAAGATAAGCCGGCAGGGTGGGGTAGGAGCAATCAGCCCCAGCATTTT. The encoded protein is CASSQDKPAGWGRSNQPQHF. The genes are TRBV4-1 and TRBJ1-5; tentative D call: TRBD1 (5 bases). Germline V gives CDR1 MGHRA, CDR2 YSYEKL. V lost 0 bases to trimming and J lost 1 base, with 22 bases between them. The CDR3 runs to 20 residues.

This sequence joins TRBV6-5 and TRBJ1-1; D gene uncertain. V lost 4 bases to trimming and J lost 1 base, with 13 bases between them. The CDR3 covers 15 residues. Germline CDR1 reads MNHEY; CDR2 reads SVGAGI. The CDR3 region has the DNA TGTGCCAGCAGTTCGACGGCACAGCCGAACACTGAAGCTTTCTTT. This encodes CASSSTAQPNTEAFF.

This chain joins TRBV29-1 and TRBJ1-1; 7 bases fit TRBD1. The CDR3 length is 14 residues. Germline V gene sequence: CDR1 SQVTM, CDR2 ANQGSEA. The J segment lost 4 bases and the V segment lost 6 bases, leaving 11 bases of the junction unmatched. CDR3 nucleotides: TGCAGCGTAGAGTCTGACAGGGTAGGCACTGAAGCTTTCTTT. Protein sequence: CSVESDRVGTEAFF.

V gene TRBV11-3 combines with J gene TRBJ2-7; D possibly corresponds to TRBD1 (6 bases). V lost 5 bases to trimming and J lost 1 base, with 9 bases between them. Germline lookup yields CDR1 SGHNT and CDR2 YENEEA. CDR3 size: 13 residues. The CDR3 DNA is TGTGCCAGCAGCGGCAGGGGATCCTACGAGCAGTACTTC. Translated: CASSGRGSYEQYF. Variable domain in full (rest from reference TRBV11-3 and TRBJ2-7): EAGVVQSPRYKIIEKKQPVAFWCNPISGHNTLYWYLQNLGQGPELLIRYENEEAVDDSQLPKDRFSAERLKGVDSTLKIQPAELGDSAVYLCASSGRGSYEQYFGPGTRLTVT.

The CDR3 region has the DNA TGTGCCAGCTCACCACCAGGGACAGGGGATGGCTACACCTTC. The encoded protein is CASSPPGTGDGYTF. V gene TRBV18 combines with J gene TRBJ1-2; TRBD1 matches 10 bases. Germline CDR1 is KGHSH and CDR2 is LQKENI. This CDR3 has 14 amino acids. J was trimmed by 6 bases and V by 0 bases; bases with no gene match: 1.